Following are 17 T cell receptor beta chains from one sample sequenced in a study of control samples from healthy donors and cancer patients. Clones were sequenced by immunoSEQ multiplex PCR, and TCRdb holds only the in-frame ones, with some missing. The sample holds tens of thousands of clones, roughly 86% seen once. Sequenced material: PBMCs. The source of these receptors is a middle-aged man with head and neck cancer.

This clone has a single count. This rearrangement joins TRBV23-1 to TRBJ2-1; TRBD1 matches at 8 bases. TRBV23-1 is flagged as an ORF with uncertain function. This CDR3 region has 15 residues. V trimming: 2 bases; J trimming: 7 bases; junction bases outside the gene matches: 7. The CDR3 DNA reads TGCGCCAGCAGTCAAGGACAGGGTAAGATAAATGAGCAGTTCTTC. Its protein is CASSQGQGKINEQFF.

The chain employs TRBV19 and TRBJ1-4; D remains unclear. The CDR3 sequence is 15 residues long. The V and J ends lost 5 bases and 0 bases respectively, with 10 bases between them. Germline V gene sequence: CDR1 LNHDA, CDR2 SQIVND (reference sequence). The CDR3: CASSPGTATNEKLFF. Written as DNA, the CDR3 is TGTGCCAGTAGTCCCGGCACAGCAACTAATGAAAAACTGTTTTTT.

The rearrangement joins TRBV7-3 to TRBJ2-3; D is tentatively TRBD1 or TRBD2 (5 bases each). CDR3 size: 15 residues. The germline CDR1 and CDR2 sequences are SGHTA and FQGTGA. The germline V and J ends were trimmed by 3 bases and 2 bases, with 12 bases remaining between them. The CDR3 is CASSFSARDTDTQYF. The CDR3 coding sequence is TGTGCCAGCAGCTTTAGCGCCAGGGACACAGATACGCAGTATTTT. Full variable domain (remainder filled in from reference TRBV7-3 and TRBJ2-3): GAGVSQTPSNKVTEKGKYVELRCDPISGHTALYWYRQSLGQGPEFLIYFQGTGAADDSGLPNDRFFAVRPEGSVSTLKIQRTERGDSAVYLCASSFSARDTDTQYFGPGTRLTVL.

The gene calls are TRBV3-1 (or the pseudogene TRBV3-2) and TRBJ1-2, with a weak D call TRBD1 (5 bases). There are 15 residues in the CDR3. CDR1 is LGHDT and CDR2 is YNNKEL in the germline V gene (reference sequence). V was shortened by 0 bases and J by 6 bases, with 14 bases between the two germline ends. Written as DNA, the CDR3 is TGTGCCAGCAGCCAAGATTTTTCCAGGGTAGATGGCTACACCTTC. Protein sequence: CASSQDFSRVDGYTF.

This clone showed up just once. The chain carries TRBV11-2 and TRBJ1-3; 8 nucleotides agree with TRBD1. CDR1 and CDR2 (germline): SGHAT, FQNNGV. V shed 5 bases, J shed 4 bases, and the junction held 10 bases outside the gene matches. The CDR3 consists of 16 residues. The CDR3: CASSTTTGARGNTIYF. CDR3 DNA: TGTGCCAGCAGCACTACGACAGGGGCAAGAGGAAACACCATATATTTT.

This clone was seen a single time. This chain connects TRBV27 to TRBJ2-5, with 7 positions matching TRBD1. Looked up from germline, CDR1 is MNHEY and CDR2 is SMNVEV (reference sequence). This CDR3 has 14 amino acids. With V trimmed by 4 bases and J by 2 bases, 4 bases remained unmatched. CDR3 DNA sequence: TGTGCCAGCAGTTCCCAGGGACAGCAAGAGACCCAGTACTTC. It encodes CASSSQGQQETQYF.

This clone appeared once. V usage is TRBV11-2 and J usage is TRBJ2-7; D is unclear. Germline V gene lookup returns CDR1 SGHAT and CDR2 FQNNGV. Trimming stripped 2 bases from V and 1 base from J, with 12 bases between. This CDR3 comprises 15 residues. CDR3 amino acids: CASSLSRVESYEQYF. The CDR3 DNA reads TGTGCCAGCAGCTTATCCCGGGTTGAGTCCTACGAGCAGTACTTC.

The rearrangement links TRBV7-2 to TRBJ1-6; possibly TRBD1 for D (6 bases). From germline, CDR1 is SGHTA and CDR2 FQGNSA. The length of the CDR3 is 18 residues. V was pared by 5 bases and J by 0 bases, with 17 bases between. The CDR3 loop is CASSPQQGQSSYNSPLHF. CDR3 bases: TGTGCCAGCAGCCCCCAACAGGGTCAGAGCTCCTATAATTCACCCCTCCACTTT.

V is TRBV7-2 and J is TRBJ2-5; D may be TRBD2 (6 bases). The V and J ends lost 2 bases and 2 bases respectively, with 12 bases between them. Germline CDR1 and CDR2: SGHTA and FQGNSA. CDR3 length equals 15 residues. The CDR3 loop is CASSLWPGEQETQYF. In DNA form, the CDR3 reads TGTGCCAGCAGCTTATGGCCGGGGGAACAAGAGACCCAGTACTTC.

The V gene is TRBV12-3 or TRBV12-4, the J gene TRBJ2-1; 8 bases map to TRBD1. V shed 6 bases and J 7 bases; nucleotides not matched to a gene: 5. The CDR3 is 13 residues long. DNA for the CDR3: TGTGCCAGCAGGACAGGGGAATATAATGAGCAGTTCTTC. Its translation: CASRTGEYNEQFF.

CDR3 sequence: CASSPGGSGNTIYF. CDR3 coding DNA: TGTGCCAGCAGTCCAGGGGGCTCTGGAAACACCATATATTTT. This chain links TRBV28 with TRBJ1-3; 7 nucleotides align to TRBD1. This CDR3 is 14 amino acids long. The J segment lost 0 bases and the V segment lost 5 bases, leaving 1 base of the junction unmatched. Germline V gene lookup returns CDR1 MDHEN and CDR2 SYDVKM.

A few counts support this clone. This chain uses TRBV9 with TRBJ1-3; D might be TRBD1 (5 bases). Per germline, CDR1 SGDLS and CDR2 YYNGEE. This CDR3 is 14 amino acids long. V was shortened by 0 bases and J by 3 bases, with 7 bases between the two germline ends. CDR3 in amino acids: CASSVGGDGNTIYF. CDR3 bases: TGTGCCAGCAGCGTAGGAGGGGATGGAAACACCATATATTTT.

This CDR3 is CASQYQGVTGELFF. DNA of the CDR3: TGTGCCAGCCAGTACCAGGGGGTCACCGGGGAGCTGTTTTTT. The chain recombines TRBV19 with TRBJ2-2; the match to TRBD1 covers 7 bases. In germline, CDR1 is LNHDA, CDR2 SQIVND (reference sequence). This CDR3 contains 14 residues. With V trimmed by 9 bases and J by 4 bases, 8 bases remained unmatched.

The rearrangement links TRBV14 to TRBJ2-7; TRBD2 matches at 10 bases. The V gene end was trimmed by 4 bases and the J gene end by 6 bases; junction bases not matched to a gene: 6. CDR1 and CDR2 (germline): SGHDN, FVKESK. This CDR3 is built from 14 residues. CDR3 coding DNA: TGTGCCAGCAGCCTACCGGGACTAGCGCTCGAGCAGTACTTC. Its protein is CASSLPGLALEQYF.

The V call is TRBV27, the J call TRBJ2-4; perhaps TRBD1 as D (8 bases). Trimming removed 2 bases at V and 2 bases at J, with 16 bases between. The CDR3 is made up of 17 amino acids. CDR1 and CDR2 (germline): MNHEY, SMNVEV (reference sequence). The CDR3 region has the DNA TGTGCCAGCAGTTTAACCTCACAGGGGGGGTCCAAAAACATTCAGTACTTC. Translation gives CASSLTSQGGSKNIQYF.

The rearrangement joins TRBV3-1 (or the pseudogene TRBV3-2) to TRBJ1-1; no definite D call. The V end lost 4 bases, the J end lost 4 bases, and 19 bases lay between the germline ends. The V gene's germline CDR1 is LGHDT and CDR2 YNNKEL (reference sequence). The CDR3 is 16 residues long. The CDR3 region has the DNA TGTGCCAGCAGCCCCACCCTCCCCGGGCGGGGCACTGAAGCTTTCTTT. This encodes CASSPTLPGRGTEAFF.

V gene TRBV2 combines with J gene TRBJ2-7; D is uncertain. The CDR3 extends over 13 amino acids. Deletions cut 7 bases from V and 3 bases from J, with 13 bases between. Germline V gives CDR1 SNHLY, CDR2 FYNNEI. CDR3 coding DNA: TGTGCCAGCAAGACCGGACCGAACTACGAGCAGTACTTC. Translating it yields CASKTGPNYEQYF.